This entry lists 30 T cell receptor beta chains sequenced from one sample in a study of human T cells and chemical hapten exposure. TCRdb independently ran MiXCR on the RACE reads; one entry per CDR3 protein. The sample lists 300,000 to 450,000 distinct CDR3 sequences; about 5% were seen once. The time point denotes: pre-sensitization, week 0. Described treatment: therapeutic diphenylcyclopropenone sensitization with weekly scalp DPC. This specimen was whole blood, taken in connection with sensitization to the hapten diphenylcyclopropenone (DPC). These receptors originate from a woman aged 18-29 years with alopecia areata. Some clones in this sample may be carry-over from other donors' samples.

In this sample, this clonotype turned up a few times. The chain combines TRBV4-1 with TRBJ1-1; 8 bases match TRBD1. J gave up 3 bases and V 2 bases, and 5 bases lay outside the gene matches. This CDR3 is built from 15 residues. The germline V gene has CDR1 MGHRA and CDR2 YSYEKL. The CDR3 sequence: CASSQHNRGDTEAFF. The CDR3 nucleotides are TGCGCCAGCAGCCAACATAACAGGGGGGACACTGAAGCTTTCTTT.

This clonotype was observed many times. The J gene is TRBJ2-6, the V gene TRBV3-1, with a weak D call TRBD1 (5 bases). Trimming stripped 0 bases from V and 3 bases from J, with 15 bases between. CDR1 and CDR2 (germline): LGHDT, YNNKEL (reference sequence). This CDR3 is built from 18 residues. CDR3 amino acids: CASSQETVSGGGANVLTF. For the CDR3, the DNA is TGTGCCAGCAGCCAAGAGACAGTCTCAGGTGGTGGGGCCAACGTCCTGACTTTC.

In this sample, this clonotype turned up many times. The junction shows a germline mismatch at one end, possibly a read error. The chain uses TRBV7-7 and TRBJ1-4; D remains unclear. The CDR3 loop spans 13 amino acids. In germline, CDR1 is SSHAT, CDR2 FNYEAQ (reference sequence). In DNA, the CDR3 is TGTGCTAGCAGTCCGGGTCCGGGGGAAAAACTGTTTTTT. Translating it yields CASSPGPGEKLFF.

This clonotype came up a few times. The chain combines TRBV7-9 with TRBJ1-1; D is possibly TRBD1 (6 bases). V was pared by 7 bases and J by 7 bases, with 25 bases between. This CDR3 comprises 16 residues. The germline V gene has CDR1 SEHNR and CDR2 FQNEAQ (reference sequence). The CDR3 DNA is TGTGCCAGCACCCCAGAAGGGGGGGGCTTAGGTATTGAAGCTTTCTTT. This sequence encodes CASTPEGGGLGIEAFF.

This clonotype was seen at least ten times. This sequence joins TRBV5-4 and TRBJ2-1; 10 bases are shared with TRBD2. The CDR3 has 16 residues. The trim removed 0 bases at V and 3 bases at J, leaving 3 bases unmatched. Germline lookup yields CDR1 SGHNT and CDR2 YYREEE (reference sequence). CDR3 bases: TGTGCCAGCAGCTTGGGAGAGCGGGGGGGCTACAATGAGCAGTTCTTC. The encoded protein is CASSLGERGGYNEQFF. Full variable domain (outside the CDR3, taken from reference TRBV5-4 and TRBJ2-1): ETGVTQSPTHLIKTRGQQVTLRCSSQSGHNTVSWYQQALGQGPQFIFQYYREEENGRGNFPPRFSGLQFPNYSSELNVNALELDDSALYLCASSLGERGGYNEQFFGPGTRLTVL.

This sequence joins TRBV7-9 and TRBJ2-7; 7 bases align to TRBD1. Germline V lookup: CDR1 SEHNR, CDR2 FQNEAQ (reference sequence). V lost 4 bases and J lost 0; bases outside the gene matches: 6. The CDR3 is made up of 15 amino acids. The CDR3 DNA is TGTGCCAGCAGCTCCGGGACAGCCCGCTCCTACGAGCAGTACTTC. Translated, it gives CASSSGTARSYEQYF.

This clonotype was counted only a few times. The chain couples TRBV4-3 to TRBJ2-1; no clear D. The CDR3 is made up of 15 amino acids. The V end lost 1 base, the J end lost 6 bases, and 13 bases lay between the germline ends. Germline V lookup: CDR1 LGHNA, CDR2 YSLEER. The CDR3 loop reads CASSQVDPYRNEQFF. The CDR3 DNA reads TGCGCCAGCAGCCAAGTCGACCCCTACCGCAATGAGCAGTTCTTC.

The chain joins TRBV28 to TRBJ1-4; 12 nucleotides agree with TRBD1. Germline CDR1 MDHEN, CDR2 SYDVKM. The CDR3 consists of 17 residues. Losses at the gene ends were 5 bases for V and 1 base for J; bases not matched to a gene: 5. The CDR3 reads CASSGWDRGRTNEKLFF. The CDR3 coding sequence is TGTGCCAGCAGTGGCTGGGACAGGGGGCGAACTAATGAAAAACTGTTTTTT.

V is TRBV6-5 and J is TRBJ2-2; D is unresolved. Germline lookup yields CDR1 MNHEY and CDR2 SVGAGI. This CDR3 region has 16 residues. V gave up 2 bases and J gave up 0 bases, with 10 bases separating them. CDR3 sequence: CASSYARASNTGELFF. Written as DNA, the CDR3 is TGTGCCAGCAGTTACGCCCGAGCCTCGAACACCGGGGAGCTGTTTTTT.

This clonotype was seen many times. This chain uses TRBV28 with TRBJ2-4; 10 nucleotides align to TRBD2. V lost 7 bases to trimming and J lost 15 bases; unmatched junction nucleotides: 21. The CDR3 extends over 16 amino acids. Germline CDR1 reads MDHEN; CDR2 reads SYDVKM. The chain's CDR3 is CASTQGDLESPSGGYF. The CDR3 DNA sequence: TGTGCCAGCACCCAGGGGGACCTCGAAAGCCCTAGCGGGGGGTACTTC.

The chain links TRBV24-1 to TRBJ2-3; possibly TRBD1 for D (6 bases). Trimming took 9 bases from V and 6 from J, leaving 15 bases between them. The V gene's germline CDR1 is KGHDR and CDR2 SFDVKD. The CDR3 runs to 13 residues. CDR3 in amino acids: CATGTQRGDTQYF. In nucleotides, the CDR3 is TGTGCCACCGGGACCCAAAGGGGGGATACGCAGTATTTT.

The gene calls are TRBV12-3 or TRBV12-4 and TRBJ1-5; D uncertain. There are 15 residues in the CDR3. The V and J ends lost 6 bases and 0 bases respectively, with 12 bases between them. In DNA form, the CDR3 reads TGTGCCAGCAGGCCCGGCCGGGATAGCAATCAGCCCCAGCATTTT. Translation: CASRPGRDSNQPQHF.

In DNA form, the CDR3 reads TGTGCCAGCAGCCAAGAATCGGCGGGCCGCGAGCAGTACTTC. Amino acids: CASSQESAGREQYF. The genes are TRBV3-1 and TRBJ2-7, with D possibly being TRBD2 (5 bases). Germline CDR1 reads LGHDT; CDR2 reads YNNKEL (reference sequence). Trimming stripped 0 bases from V and 6 bases from J, with 12 bases between. CDR3 length: 14 amino acids.

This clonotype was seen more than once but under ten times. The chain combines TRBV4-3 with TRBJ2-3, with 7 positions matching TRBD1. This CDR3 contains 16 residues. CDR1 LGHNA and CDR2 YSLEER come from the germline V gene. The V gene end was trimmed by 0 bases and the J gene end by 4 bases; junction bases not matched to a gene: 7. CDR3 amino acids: CASSQDHRGMADTQYF. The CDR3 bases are TGCGCCAGCAGCCAAGATCACAGGGGAATGGCAGATACGCAGTATTTT.

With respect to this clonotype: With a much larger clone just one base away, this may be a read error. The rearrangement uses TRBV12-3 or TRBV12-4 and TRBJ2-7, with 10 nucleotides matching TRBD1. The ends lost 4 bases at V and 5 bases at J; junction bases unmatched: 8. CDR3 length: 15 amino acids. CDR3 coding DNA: TGTGCCAGCAGTTCAAAGGGACAGGGGTCCCACGAGCAGTACTTC. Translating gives CASSSKGQGSHEQYF.

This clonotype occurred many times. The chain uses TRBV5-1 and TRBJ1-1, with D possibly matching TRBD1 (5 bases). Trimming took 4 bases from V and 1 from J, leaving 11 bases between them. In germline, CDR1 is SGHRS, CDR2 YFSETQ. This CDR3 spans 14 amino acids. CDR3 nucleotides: TGCGCCAGCAGCCCAGACAGTACGAACACTGAAGCTTTCTTT. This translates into CASSPDSTNTEAFF.

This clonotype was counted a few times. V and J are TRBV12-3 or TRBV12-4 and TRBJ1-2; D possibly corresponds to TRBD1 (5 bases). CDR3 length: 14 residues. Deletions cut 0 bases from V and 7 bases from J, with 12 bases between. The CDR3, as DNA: TGTGCCAGCAGTTTAGCGCAGACAGATATTGGCTACACCTTC. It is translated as CASSLAQTDIGYTF.

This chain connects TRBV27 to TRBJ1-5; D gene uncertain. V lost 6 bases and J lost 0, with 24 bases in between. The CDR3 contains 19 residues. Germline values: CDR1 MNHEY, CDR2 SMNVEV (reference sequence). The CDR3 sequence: CASRKTHIPWGHSNQPQHF. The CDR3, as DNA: TGTGCCAGCAGGAAAACCCACATCCCTTGGGGTCATAGCAATCAGCCCCAGCATTTT.

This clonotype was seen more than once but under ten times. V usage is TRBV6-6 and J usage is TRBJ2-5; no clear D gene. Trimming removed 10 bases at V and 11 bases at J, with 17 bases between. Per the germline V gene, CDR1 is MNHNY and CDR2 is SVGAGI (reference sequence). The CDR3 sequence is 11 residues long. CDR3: CATLIGLHQYF. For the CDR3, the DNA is TGTGCCACCCTAATTGGCCTCCATCAGTACTTC.

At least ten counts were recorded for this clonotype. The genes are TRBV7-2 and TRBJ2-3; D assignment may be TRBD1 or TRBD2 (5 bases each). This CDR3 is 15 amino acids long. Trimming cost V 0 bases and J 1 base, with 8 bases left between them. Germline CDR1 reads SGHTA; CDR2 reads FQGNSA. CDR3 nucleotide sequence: TGTGCCAGCAGCTTAGCGGGGGTTCGCACAGATACGCAGTATTTT. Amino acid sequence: CASSLAGVRTDTQYF.

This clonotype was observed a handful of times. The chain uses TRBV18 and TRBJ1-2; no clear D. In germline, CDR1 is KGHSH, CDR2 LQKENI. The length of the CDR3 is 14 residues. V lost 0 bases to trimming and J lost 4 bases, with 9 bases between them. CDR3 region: CASSPPAGTYGYTF. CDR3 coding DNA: TGTGCCAGCTCACCACCGGCGGGCACCTATGGCTACACCTTC.

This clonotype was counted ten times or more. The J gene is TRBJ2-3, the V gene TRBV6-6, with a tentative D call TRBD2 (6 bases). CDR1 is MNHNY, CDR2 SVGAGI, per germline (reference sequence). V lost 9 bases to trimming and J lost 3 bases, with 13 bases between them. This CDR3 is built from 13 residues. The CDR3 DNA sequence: TGTGCCAGTCGCGGGACTCTGACAGATACGCAGTATTTT. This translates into CASRGTLTDTQYF.

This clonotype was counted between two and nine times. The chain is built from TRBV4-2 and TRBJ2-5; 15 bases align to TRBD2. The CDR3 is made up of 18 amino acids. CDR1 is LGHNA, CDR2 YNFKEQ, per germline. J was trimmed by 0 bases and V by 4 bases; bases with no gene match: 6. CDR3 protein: CASSRGTSGGTDQETQYF. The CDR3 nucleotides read TGTGCCAGCAGCCGCGGGACTAGCGGGGGGACCGACCAAGAGACCCAGTACTTC.

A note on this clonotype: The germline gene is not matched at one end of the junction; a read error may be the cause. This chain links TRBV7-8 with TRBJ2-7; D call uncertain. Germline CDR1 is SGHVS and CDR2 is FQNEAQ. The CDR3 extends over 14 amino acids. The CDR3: CASSIAGRSYEQYF. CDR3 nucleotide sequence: TGTGCCAGCAGCATAGCCGGCCGGTCCTACGAGCAGTACTTC. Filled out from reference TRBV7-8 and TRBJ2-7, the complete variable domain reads GAGVSQSPRYKVAKRGQDVALRCDPISGHVSLFWYQQALGQGPEFLTYFQNEAQLDKSGLPSDRFFAERPEGSVSTLKIQRTQQEDSAVYLCASSIAGRSYEQYFGPGTRLTVT.

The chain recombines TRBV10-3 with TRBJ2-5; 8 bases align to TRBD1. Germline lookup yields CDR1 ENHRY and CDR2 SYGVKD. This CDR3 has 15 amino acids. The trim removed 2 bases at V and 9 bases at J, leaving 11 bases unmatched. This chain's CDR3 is CAISEKEMTGEAQYF. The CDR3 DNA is TGTGCCATCAGTGAGAAGGAGATGACAGGGGAAGCCCAGTACTTC.

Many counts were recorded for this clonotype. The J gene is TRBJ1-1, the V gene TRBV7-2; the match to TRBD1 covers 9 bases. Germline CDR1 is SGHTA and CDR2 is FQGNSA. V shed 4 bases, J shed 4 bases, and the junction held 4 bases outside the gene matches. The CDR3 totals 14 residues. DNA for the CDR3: TGTGCCAGCAGCTCGACAGGGGGATTCACTGAAGCTTTCTTT. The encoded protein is CASSSTGGFTEAFF.

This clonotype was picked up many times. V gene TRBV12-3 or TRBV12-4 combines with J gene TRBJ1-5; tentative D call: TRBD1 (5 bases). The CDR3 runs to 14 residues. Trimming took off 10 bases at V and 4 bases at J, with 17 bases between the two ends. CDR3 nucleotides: TGTGCCACCAGCGAGCCAGGGCCGAATCAGCCCCAGCATTTT. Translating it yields CATSEPGPNQPQHF.

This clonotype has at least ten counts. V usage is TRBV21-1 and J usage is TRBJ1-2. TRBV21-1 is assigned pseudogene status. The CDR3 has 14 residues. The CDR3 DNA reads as TGTGCCAGCCTTCCCAGGAGCGCAACTTATGGCTACACCTTC. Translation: CASLPRSATYGYTF.

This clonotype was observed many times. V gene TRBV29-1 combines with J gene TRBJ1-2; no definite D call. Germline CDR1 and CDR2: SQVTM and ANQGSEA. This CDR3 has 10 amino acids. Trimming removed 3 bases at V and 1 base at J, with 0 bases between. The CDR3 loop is CSVDNYGYTF. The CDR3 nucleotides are TGCAGCGTTGATAACTATGGCTACACCTTC.

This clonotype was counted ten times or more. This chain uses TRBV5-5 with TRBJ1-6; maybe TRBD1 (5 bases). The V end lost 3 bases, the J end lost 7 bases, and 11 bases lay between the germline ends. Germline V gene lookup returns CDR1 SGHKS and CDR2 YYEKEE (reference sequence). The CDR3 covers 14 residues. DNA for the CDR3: TGTGCCAGCAGCTCGGGACGGATAAATTCACCCCTCCACTTT. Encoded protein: CASSSGRINSPLHF.